This TCR beta chain was captured in a study of Graves' ophthalmopathy and Graves' hyperthyroidism. General observations from the study: Most thyroid clonotypes with frequency above 0.001 were detected in blood too. Ophthalmopathy progression cases were predicted by the model with approximately 71% sensitivity and about 72% specificity.

The CDR3 covers 14 residues. Germline lookup yields CDR1 SNHLY and CDR2 FYNNEI. Trimming shortened V by 7 bases and J by 4 bases, and 14 bases separated the two germline ends. Scientists amplified the TCR beta CDR3 regions from RNA transcripts. The first-round RT-PCR employed HTBI primers together with the Qiagen OneStep RT-PCR kit. A multiplex PCR was then performed as the second round. TCRdb recomputed calls from the multiplex PCR reads with MiXCR, one row per CDR3 protein. The sample yields around 1,200,000 distinct CDR3 sequences, 36% seen once. This clonotype has ten or more counts. Its target is not known.

V gene TRBV2 combines with J gene TRBJ1-5; D is ambiguous. The TCR originated in an adult man with Graves' hyperthyroidism. The material sequenced was peripheral blood or thyroid tissue (not recorded which). The CDR3 spells CASMMAGRNQPQHF. The CDR3 DNA follows: TGTGCCAGCATGATGGCAGGACGAAATCAGCCCCAGCATTTT.